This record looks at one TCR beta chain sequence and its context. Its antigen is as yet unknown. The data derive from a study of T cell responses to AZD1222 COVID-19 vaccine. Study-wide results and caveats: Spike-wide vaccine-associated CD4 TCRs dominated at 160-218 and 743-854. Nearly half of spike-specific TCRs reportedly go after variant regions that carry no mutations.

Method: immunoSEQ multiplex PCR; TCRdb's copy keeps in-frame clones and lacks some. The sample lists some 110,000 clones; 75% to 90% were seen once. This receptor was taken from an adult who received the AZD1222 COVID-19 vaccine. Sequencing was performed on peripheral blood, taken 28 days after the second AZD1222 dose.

As DNA, the CDR3 is TGTGCCAGCGGACTAGCGGGAGGTCTGTCCTACGAGCAGTACTTC. Its protein product is CASGLAGGLSYEQYF. This sequence joins TRBV27 and TRBJ2-7; 14 nucleotides agree with TRBD2. This CDR3 region has 15 residues. CDR1 is MNHEY, CDR2 SMNVEV, per germline (reference sequence). The V and J ends lost 8 bases and 1 base, in that order; junction bases with no gene match: 4.